These T cell receptor beta chains were read from a single sample in a study of blood T cell repertoires in COVID-19. TCRdb's copy holds only in-frame clones and misses some; the assay was immunoSEQ multiplex PCR. Among almost 250,000 clones listed, 85% were seen once. Sequencing used PBMCs or T cells enriched from blood (not recorded which). The origin of the receptors is a woman aged 50 to 60 with acute COVID-19. CDR3s include the opening cysteine and the closing phenylalanine or tryptophan. Each record gives: D gene, clone size, J gene, V gene, CDR3 DNA, CDR3 protein. D genes are given only for firm matches. Expanded clones get a size class; other rows say once, few or many, or leave the size out.

d_call: -; clone_size: -; j_call: TRBJ2-7; v_call: TRBV7-9; cdr3_nt: TGTGCCAGCAGCCCTGGGGGAGGTCTTGCCTACGAGCAGTACTTC; cdr3_aa: CASSPGGGLAYEQYF
d_call: TRBD1; clone_size: -; j_call: TRBJ1-2; v_call: TRBV6-5; cdr3_nt: TGTGCCAGCAGTTTGGACAGGGTCCATGGCTACACCTTC; cdr3_aa: CASSLDRVHGYTF
d_call: TRBD1; clone_size: -; j_call: TRBJ1-6; v_call: TRBV11-2; cdr3_nt: TGTGCCAGCAGGGTAGAGACAGGGATTAATTCACCCCTCCACTTT; cdr3_aa: CASRVETGINSPLHF
d_call: -; clone_size: -; j_call: TRBJ2-2; v_call: TRBV6-4; cdr3_nt: TGTGCCAGCAGTGTACAGGGCTTTGGCGGGGAGCTGTTTTTT; cdr3_aa: CASSVQGFGGELFF
d_call: -; clone_size: few; j_call: TRBJ1-1; v_call: TRBV6-2/TRBV6-3; cdr3_nt: TGTGCCAGCAGTTACTCAGATTGGTCGGCTGAAGCTTTCTTT; cdr3_aa: CASSYSDWSAEAFF
d_call: -; clone_size: -; j_call: TRBJ1-3; v_call: TRBV15; cdr3_nt: TGTGCCACCAGCGTCGGGGCTGGAAACACCATATATTTT; cdr3_aa: CATSVGAGNTIYF
d_call: -; clone_size: -; j_call: TRBJ1-2; v_call: TRBV5-1; cdr3_nt: TGCGCCAGCAGCCAGACAAGGGGATATGGCTACACCTTC; cdr3_aa: CASSQTRGYGYTF
d_call: TRBD1; clone_size: -; j_call: TRBJ1-2; v_call: TRBV7-9; cdr3_nt: TGTGCCAGCAGCTTGACAGGGGGCGATGGCTACACCTTC; cdr3_aa: CASSLTGGDGYTF
d_call: TRBD1; clone_size: -; j_call: TRBJ2-7; v_call: TRBV7-8; cdr3_nt: TGTGCCAGCAGCTCAAAGGGGACAGGGATCTACGAGCAGTACTTC; cdr3_aa: CASSSKGTGIYEQYF
d_call: -; clone_size: -; j_call: TRBJ1-2; v_call: TRBV25-1; cdr3_nt: TGTGCCAGCAGTGATGGGGACAACAGCTATGGCTACACCTTC; cdr3_aa: CASSDGDNSYGYTF
d_call: -; clone_size: -; j_call: TRBJ2-6; v_call: TRBV5-1; cdr3_nt: TGCGCCAGCAGCCCAATCTCTGGGGCCAACGTCCTGACTTTC; cdr3_aa: CASSPISGANVLTF
d_call: -; clone_size: once; j_call: TRBJ1-3; v_call: TRBV9; cdr3_nt: TGTGCCAGCAGCGTCTCCTCCACAGATACTGGAAACACCATATATTTT; cdr3_aa: CASSVSSTDTGNTIYF
d_call: -; clone_size: -; j_call: TRBJ1-1; v_call: TRBV4-1; cdr3_nt: TGCGCCAGCAGCCAAGTTGCGCAGGGTAAGAACACTGAAGCTTTCTTT; cdr3_aa: CASSQVAQGKNTEAFF
d_call: TRBD1; clone_size: -; j_call: TRBJ1-6; v_call: TRBV6-5; cdr3_nt: TGTGCCAGCAGTTCGACAGGGTCGAGGAATTCACCCCTCCACTTT; cdr3_aa: CASSSTGSRNSPLHF
d_call: -; clone_size: -; j_call: TRBJ2-2; v_call: TRBV24-1; cdr3_nt: TGTGCCACCAGTGAGTCCCATGACAGTAACACCGGGGAGCTGTTTTTT; cdr3_aa: CATSESHDSNTGELFF
d_call: -; clone_size: -; j_call: TRBJ1-4; v_call: TRBV20-1; cdr3_nt: TGCAGTGCTAGTGGGGGGCGCGGGGAAAAACTGTTTTTT; cdr3_aa: CSASGGRGEKLFF
d_call: -; clone_size: few; j_call: TRBJ1-5; v_call: TRBV7-2; cdr3_nt: TGTGCCAGCAGCTTTGGCAGTCATCAGCCCCAGCATTTT; cdr3_aa: CASSFGSHQPQHF
d_call: -; clone_size: -; j_call: TRBJ2-2; v_call: TRBV6-5; cdr3_nt: TGTGCCAGCAGTTACTCCCCGCAGGGGAGGGTCGGGGAGCTGTTTTTT; cdr3_aa: CASSYSPQGRVGELFF
d_call: TRBD2; clone_size: -; j_call: TRBJ2-1; v_call: TRBV10-2; cdr3_nt: TGCGCCAGCAGTGGAAGGACTAGCGGTTTGAATGAGCAGTTCTTC; cdr3_aa: CASSGRTSGLNEQFF
d_call: TRBD2; clone_size: -; j_call: TRBJ2-1; v_call: TRBV29-1; cdr3_nt: TGCAGCGGTGGGCAGCGGGGGGGCTCCTACAATGAGCAGTTCTTC; cdr3_aa: CSGGQRGGSYNEQFF
d_call: -; clone_size: -; j_call: TRBJ1-2; v_call: TRBV2; cdr3_nt: TGTGCCAGCAGCCGTCGACAGGACGGCTACACCTTC; cdr3_aa: CASSRRQDGYTF
d_call: TRBD1; clone_size: few; j_call: TRBJ1-1; v_call: TRBV29-1; cdr3_nt: TGCAGCGTTTGGGACAGGGGGAACACTGAAGCTTTCTTT; cdr3_aa: CSVWDRGNTEAFF
d_call: -; clone_size: few; j_call: TRBJ1-1; v_call: TRBV9; cdr3_nt: TGTGCCAGCAGCGTAGGGGTATCAGCGGGCACTGAAGCTTTCTTT; cdr3_aa: CASSVGVSAGTEAFF
d_call: -; clone_size: -; j_call: TRBJ1-5; v_call: TRBV9; cdr3_nt: TGTGCCAGCAGCGTAGGAGGGATCAGCCCCCAGCATTTT; cdr3_aa: CASSVGGISPQHF
d_call: TRBD1; clone_size: -; j_call: TRBJ2-1; v_call: TRBV27; cdr3_nt: TGTGCCAGCAGCCACTGGACAGGGGGCTACAATGAGCAGTTCTTC; cdr3_aa: CASSHWTGGYNEQFF
d_call: -; clone_size: few; j_call: TRBJ1-2; v_call: TRBV5-6; cdr3_nt: TGTGCCAGCAGCCCTGGAGGGTTGGGCTATGGCTACACCTTC; cdr3_aa: CASSPGGLGYGYTF
d_call: TRBD1; clone_size: -; j_call: TRBJ2-7; v_call: TRBV10-3; cdr3_nt: TGTGCCATCAGTGAGCGGGGGACAGGGGGCCTTTTCTCCTACGAGCAGTACTTC; cdr3_aa: CAISERGTGGLFSYEQYF
d_call: -; clone_size: few; j_call: TRBJ1-2; v_call: TRBV12-3/TRBV12-4; cdr3_nt: TGTGCCAGCAGTTTTAGGAGCTATGGCTACACCTTC; cdr3_aa: CASSFRSYGYTF
d_call: TRBD1; clone_size: few; j_call: TRBJ2-7; v_call: TRBV5-4; cdr3_nt: TGTGCCAGCAGCTTGTTCGACAGGGGGCAGTACGAGCAGTACTTC; cdr3_aa: CASSLFDRGQYEQYF
d_call: -; clone_size: -; j_call: TRBJ1-2; v_call: TRBV29-1; cdr3_nt: TGCAGCGTTGTGGAGGGTTACTACACCTTC; cdr3_aa: CSVVEGYYTF
d_call: TRBD1; clone_size: -; j_call: TRBJ2-7; v_call: TRBV6-6; cdr3_nt: TGTGCCAGCAGGACCGGACAGGTACCGGCTTACGAGCAGTACTTC; cdr3_aa: CASRTGQVPAYEQYF
d_call: -; clone_size: -; j_call: TRBJ2-5; v_call: TRBV19; cdr3_nt: TGTGCCAGCAGGGGACTATCACAAGAGACCCAGTACTTC; cdr3_aa: CASRGLSQETQYF
d_call: -; clone_size: once; j_call: TRBJ1-5; v_call: TRBV18; cdr3_nt: TGTGCCAGCTCAACGGGGAGGGTTAGCAATCAGCCCCAGCATTTT; cdr3_aa: CASSTGRVSNQPQHF